The 23 T cell receptor beta chains given below trace back to one sample, sequenced in a study of blood T cell repertoires in COVID-19. Using immunoSEQ multiplex PCR, the repertoire was profiled, and TCRdb retains in-frame clones only, with some absent. Of about 320,000 clones listed, more than 75% are singletons. Sequencing was carried out using PBMCs or T cells enriched from blood (not recorded which). The receptors here all came from a man aged 60-69 years who had recovered from COVID-19.

V usage is TRBV6-5 and J usage is TRBJ2-1; 9 positions match TRBD2. Trimming removed 5 bases from V and 9 bases from J; junction bases left unmatched: 11. Germline V lookup: CDR1 MNHEY, CDR2 SVGAGI. CDR3 length: 15 residues. CDR3 DNA sequence: TGTGCCAGCAGTCTCGGGTTAGCGGGAGATTCTGAGCAGTTCTTC. It encodes CASSLGLAGDSEQFF.

The V call is TRBV11-2, the J call TRBJ2-7, with D unresolved. The germline gives CDR1 SGHAT, CDR2 FQNNGV. The CDR3 has 13 residues. Deletions cut 5 bases from V and 6 bases from J, with 14 bases between. CDR3 DNA: TGTGCCAGCAGCCCACCCCCGAATAGCGAGCAGTACTTC. This gives the protein CASSPPPNSEQYF.

The chain carries TRBV29-1 and TRBJ2-1; 8 bases align to TRBD1. From germline, CDR1 is SQVTM and CDR2 ANQGSEA. V was pared by 8 bases and J by 9 bases, with 6 bases of the junction left unmatched. This CDR3 spans 11 amino acids. Here the CDR3 reads CSTGQGGEQFF. DNA for the CDR3: TGCAGCACAGGACAGGGCGGTGAGCAGTTCTTC.

The V call is TRBV12-3 or TRBV12-4, the J call TRBJ1-5; D not certain. Trimming took 6 bases from V and 0 from J, leaving 6 bases between them. The CDR3 runs 13 residues. CDR3: CASRKHSNQPQHF. CDR3 sequence (DNA): TGTGCCAGCAGGAAACATAGCAATCAGCCCCAGCATTTT.

V is TRBV6-2 or TRBV6-3 and J is TRBJ2-1, with a weak D call TRBD2 (6 bases). This CDR3 has 15 residues. The V end lost 5 bases, the J end lost 5 bases, and 16 bases lay between the germline ends. Germline values: CDR1 MNHEY, CDR2 SVGEGT. CDR3 DNA sequence: TGTGCCAGCAGTCCCGGGACTGAGATAAACAATGAGCAGTTCTTC. Translating gives CASSPGTEINNEQFF.

The chain combines TRBV19 with TRBJ1-2, with 7 bases fitting TRBD1. CDR1 LNHDA and CDR2 SQIVND come from the germline V gene (reference sequence). The V gene end was trimmed by 5 bases and the J gene end by 1 base; junction bases not matched to a gene: 7. This CDR3 contains 15 residues. The DNA for the CDR3 is TGTGCCAGTAGTCGACAGGGTGTAGATAACTATGGCTACACCTTC. As protein: CASSRQGVDNYGYTF.

This chain connects TRBV5-6 to TRBJ2-1; TRBD2 matches at 9 bases. Germline CDR1 is SGHDT and CDR2 is YYEEEE. J gave up 2 bases and V 1 base, and 1 base lay outside the gene matches. The CDR3 loop spans 15 amino acids. CDR3 protein: CASSLIAGAYNEQFF. The CDR3 DNA reads TGTGCCAGCAGCTTGATAGCGGGGGCCTACAATGAGCAGTTCTTC.

V usage is TRBV7-3 and J usage is TRBJ1-3; 9 bases align to TRBD1. The germline V gene has CDR1 SGHTA and CDR2 FQGTGA. The J segment lost 4 bases and the V segment lost 5 bases, leaving 3 bases of the junction unmatched. The CDR3 loop spans 14 amino acids. The CDR3 nucleotides are TGTGCCAGCAGCCCGGGACAGGGAGGAAACACCATATATTTT. It specifies CASSPGQGGNTIYF. Variable domain in full (rest from reference TRBV7-3 and TRBJ1-3): GAGVSQTPSNKVTEKGKYVELRCDPISGHTALYWYRQSLGQGPEFLIYFQGTGAADDSGLPNDRFFAVRPEGSVSTLKIQRTERGDSAVYLCASSPGQGGNTIYFGEGSWLTVV.

The chain recombines TRBV5-1 with TRBJ1-1, with D perhaps TRBD1 (5 bases). Per germline, CDR1 SGHRS and CDR2 YFSETQ. The CDR3 consists of 13 residues. Trimming took 1 base from V and 11 from J, leaving 15 bases between them. CDR3 in amino acids: CASSLFSGLLAFF. As DNA, the CDR3 is TGCGCCAGCAGCTTGTTTTCAGGGCTCCTGGCTTTCTTT.

The V and J genes are TRBV7-9 and TRBJ2-7; TRBD2 agrees at 8 bases. CDR1 is SEHNR and CDR2 is FQNEAQ in the germline V gene (reference sequence). The CDR3 consists of 14 residues. V shed 4 bases, J shed 2 bases, and the junction held 4 bases outside the gene matches. The CDR3 loop is CASSSLAETYEQYF. For the CDR3, the DNA is TGTGCCAGCAGCTCACTAGCGGAGACCTACGAGCAGTACTTC.

V usage is TRBV18 and J usage is TRBJ1-1; 7 bases line up with TRBD1. This CDR3 region has 14 residues. CDR1 is KGHSH, CDR2 LQKENI, per germline. Trimming removed 5 bases from V and 3 bases from J; junction bases left unmatched: 6. This chain's CDR3 is CASSSRQGYTEAFF. CDR3 in DNA: TGTGCCAGCTCATCCCGACAGGGATACACTGAAGCTTTCTTT.

This clone appeared a few times. The genes are TRBV12-3 or TRBV12-4 and TRBJ1-6, with 7 positions matching TRBD1. V trimming: 7 bases; J trimming: 10 bases; junction bases outside the gene matches: 7. CDR3 length equals 13 residues. This CDR3 is CASNDRVGSPLHF. DNA of the CDR3: TGTGCCAGCAATGACAGGGTGGGATCACCCCTCCACTTT.

This rearrangement joins TRBV5-4 to TRBJ2-1, with TRBD2 identical over 14 bases. J was trimmed by 7 bases and V by 7 bases; bases with no gene match: 4. CDR3 length equals 14 residues. Germline V CDR1 and CDR2: SGHNT, YYREEE (reference sequence). CDR3 DNA: TGTGCCAGCCGGACTAGCGGGGGGTCAAATGAGCAGTTCTTC. This codes for CASRTSGGSNEQFF.

The chain combines TRBV27 with TRBJ1-5; maybe TRBD1 (6 bases). Germline lookup yields CDR1 MNHEY and CDR2 SMNVEV (reference sequence). The CDR3 spans 14 residues. Trimming shortened V by 5 bases and J by 6 bases, and 14 bases separated the two germline ends. CDR3 in amino acids: CASSPGGGLQPQHF. For the CDR3, the DNA is TGTGCCAGCAGTCCCGGTGGGGGCCTTCAGCCCCAGCATTTT.

V is TRBV9 and J is TRBJ2-7, with 7 bases identical to TRBD2. Germline V gene data show CDR1 as SGDLS and CDR2 as YYNGEE. J gave up 6 bases and V 0 bases, and 3 bases lay outside the gene matches. The CDR3 is 13 residues long. The CDR3 spells CASSVGGGTEQYF. CDR3 sequence (DNA): TGTGCCAGCAGCGTAGGGGGGGGGACCGAGCAGTACTTC.

The genes are TRBV4-3 and TRBJ2-1; possible D gene TRBD1, 6 bases. From germline, CDR1 is LGHNA and CDR2 YSLEER. The V gene lost 2 bases and the J gene lost 5 bases, with 16 bases spanning the gap. The CDR3 has 16 amino acids. The chain's CDR3 is CASSQSSGRGNNEQFF. The DNA of the CDR3 is TGCGCCAGCAGCCAAAGCTCAGGCAGGGGAAACAATGAGCAGTTCTTC.

V and J are TRBV4-1 and TRBJ2-3; TRBD2 matches at 8 bases. J gave up 5 bases and V 0 bases, and 7 bases lay outside the gene matches. Germline V gene lookup returns CDR1 MGHRA and CDR2 YSYEKL. CDR3 size: 16 residues. The CDR3 nucleotides read TGCGCCAGCAGCCAAGATCTGGGACTAGTGATAGATACGCAGTATTTT. This gives the protein CASSQDLGLVIDTQYF.

The chain joins TRBV15 to TRBJ1-3; no clear D. The germline V gene has CDR1 LNHNV and CDR2 YYDKDF (reference sequence). V was shortened by 1 base and J by 0 bases, with 7 bases between the two germline ends. The CDR3 has 15 amino acids. The CDR3 sequence: CATSRGRNSGNTIYF. In DNA, the CDR3 is TGTGCCACCAGCAGAGGGCGGAACTCTGGAAACACCATATATTTT.

The rearrangement links TRBV5-1 to TRBJ1-6; 8 nucleotides align to TRBD1. Germline V gene sequence: CDR1 SGHRS, CDR2 YFSETQ. The J segment lost 7 bases and the V segment lost 0 bases, leaving 0 bases of the junction unmatched. The CDR3 extends over 14 amino acids. The CDR3 DNA is TGCGCCAGCAGCTTGGCAGGGGGCAATTCACCCCTCCACTTT. Protein sequence: CASSLAGGNSPLHF. Filled out from reference TRBV5-1 and TRBJ1-6, the complete variable domain reads KAGVTQTPRYLIKTRGQQVTLSCSPISGHRSVSWYQQTPGQGLQFLFEYFSETQRNKGNFPGRFSGRQFSNSRSEMNVSTLELGDSALYLCASSLAGGNSPLHFGNGTRLTVT.

The V and J genes are TRBV11-2 and TRBJ2-5; a weak D match, TRBD2 (6 bases). V lost 5 bases and J lost 4, with 20 bases in between. The CDR3 covers 16 residues. CDR1 SGHAT and CDR2 FQNNGV come from the germline V gene. The chain's CDR3 is CASSKNVGGLTETQYF. The CDR3 nucleotides read TGTGCCAGCAGCAAAAATGTCGGGGGATTAACAGAGACCCAGTACTTC.

V and J are TRBV9 and TRBJ1-1, with D possibly TRBD1 on 6 matching bases. Germline V gene lookup returns CDR1 SGDLS and CDR2 YYNGEE. The CDR3 length is 16 residues. With 4 bases removed from V and 3 bases from J, the gap between germline ends came to 19 bases. CDR3 in amino acids: CASSPSVRGADTEAFF. The DNA for the CDR3 is TGTGCCAGCAGCCCCTCTGTCCGGGGGGCGGACACTGAAGCTTTCTTT.

V gene TRBV7-2 combines with J gene TRBJ2-5, with 8 bases matching TRBD2. V shed 0 bases, J shed 5 bases, and the junction held 11 bases outside the gene matches. CDR3 length equals 17 residues. From germline, CDR1 is SGHTA and CDR2 FQGNSA. The CDR3: CASSLARRLARWETQYF. CDR3 nucleotides: TGTGCCAGCAGCTTAGCGCGGAGACTAGCGCGTTGGGAGACCCAGTACTTC.

The chain carries TRBV7-9 and TRBJ2-2; 7 nucleotides align to TRBD1. Germline loops: CDR1 SEHNR, CDR2 FQNEAQ (reference sequence). Trimming at V came to 5 bases and at J to 0 bases, leaving 6 bases not matched to a gene. This CDR3 is built from 16 residues. The CDR3 is CASSRLQGTNTGELFF. CDR3 DNA sequence: TGTGCCAGCAGCAGACTACAGGGGACGAACACCGGGGAGCTGTTTTTT.